This T cell receptor (beta chain) was captured in a study of cytomegalovirus exposure and HLA in healthy donors. PCR primers comprised 60 Vbeta and 13 Jbeta primers. The table came from immunoSEQ multiplex PCR; TCRdb's copy has only in-frame clones and leaves some out. In the table there are about 97,000 clones, about three quarters of which are singletons. Concerning this clone: No antigen is known for it. It is unclear where the CDR3 begins or ends on the DNA, so no DNA is shown, and the CDR3 is as TCRdb lists it.

Study results and caveats: Per published reports, the classifier diagnosed cytomegalovirus status with high specificity and sensitivity.

The CDR3 length is 14 residues, termini included. CDR1 is SQVTM, CDR2 ANQGSEA, per germline. Sequenced input: PBMCs. The sequence came from a man aged 40-49 years in good health and CMV-seronegative. The chain is built from TRBV29-1 and TRBJ1-4; the DNA was not compared with TRBD1, the D call given in the table. The chain's CDR3 is CRQVFGSGTHLLLF.